This T cell receptor beta chain is from a study of technical replicates of blood from a handful of donors. Germline-derived CDR1 and CDR2 are PRHDT and FYEKMQ (reference sequence). The CDR3 is 15 residues long. V lost 6 bases to trimming and J lost 0 bases, with 14 bases between them. Generated by immunoSEQ multiplex PCR, the TCRdb table keeps only in-frame clones and is missing some. The sample has under 85,000 clones; about 97% are singletons. The clonotype originates from a human donor in good health. The sequencing input was T cells isolated from PBMCs. The gene calls are TRBV13 and TRBJ2-5, with D hard to call. CDR3 coding DNA: TGTGCCAGCAGTTCCGAGACCGGGTACCAAGAGACCCAGTACTTC. Translated: CASSSETGYQETQYF.